The 8 T cell receptor beta chains below come from one sample, sequenced in a study of blood T cells in healthy people across ages (dated by TCRdb to the mid-2010s). Receptors were amplified or captured by 5' RACE. These reads were obtained on an Illumina HiSeq 2500. A second PCR of about 6 to 12 cycles was performed with a sample-barcoded 5' primer and a J-beta primer mix. Starting from the raw public reads, TCRdb applied fastp trimming at Q25, assembled clones with MiXCR and retained in-frame beta chains. CDR3 protein duplicates are merged, each entry listing the most common genes and DNA. The sample profile shows over 1.5 million distinct CDR3 sequences; around half of them were found once. More than 2% of the sample rests with the top ten. Sequencing was carried out using blood. The receptors shown here come from a woman in her thirties or forties in good health.

This clonotype has just a few counts. The rearrangement joins TRBV7-2 to TRBJ2-3, with 8 bases that match TRBD1. V trimming: 5 bases; J trimming: 4 bases; junction bases outside the gene matches: 8. Germline V lookup: CDR1 SGHTA, CDR2 FQGNSA. The CDR3 is 15 residues long. The CDR3 sequence is CASSTQTGVSDTQYF. For the CDR3, the DNA is TGTGCCAGCAGCACACAGACAGGGGTTTCAGATACGCAGTATTTT.

This clonotype was counted only a few times. The chain combines TRBV29-1 with TRBJ2-3; either TRBD1 or TRBD2 may supply D (5 bases each). With 6 bases removed from V and 1 base from J, the gap between germline ends came to 14 bases. The V gene's germline CDR1 is SQVTM and CDR2 ANQGSEA. The CDR3 consists of 14 residues. CDR3 loop: CSVYGAEGTDTQYF. Written as DNA, the CDR3 is TGCAGCGTGTACGGGGCAGAGGGCACAGATACGCAGTATTTT.

CDR3: CASSLSSEIADTQYF. Here the CDR3 DNA reads TGCGCCAGCAGCTTGTCAAGCGAAATCGCAGATACGCAGTATTTT. The chain carries TRBV5-1 and TRBJ2-3; no firm D call. With 1 base removed from V and 4 bases from J, the gap between germline ends came to 13 bases. Looked up from germline, CDR1 is SGHRS and CDR2 is YFSETQ. This CDR3 spans 15 amino acids.

The chain combines TRBV7-9 with TRBJ2-3; D is uncertain. CDR1 SEHNR and CDR2 FQNEAQ come from the germline V gene (reference sequence). This CDR3 has 13 residues. The V end lost 6 bases, the J end lost 7 bases, and 14 bases lay between the germline ends. The CDR3 coding sequence is TGTGCCAGCAGATACGGCGATCTGAATACGCAGTATTTT. Translation gives CASRYGDLNTQYF.

This clonotype was found a few times. CDR3 bases: TGTGCCAGCAGCCCCCAGGGACTAGCGGGGGGCCAAGGCAGTTTCAAGACCCAGTACTTC. Its protein product is CASSPQGLAGGQGSFKTQYF. The chain is built from TRBV7-2 and TRBJ2-5; 15 nucleotides match TRBD2. Germline CDR1 is SGHTA and CDR2 is FQGNSA. After removal of 5 bases from V and 6 bases from J, the junction contained 19 bases not matched to a gene. The CDR3 is made up of 20 amino acids.

This clonotype was found many times. One junction end disagrees with the germline gene, perhaps due to a read error. The chain recombines TRBV5-1 with TRBJ2-7, with 10 nucleotides matching TRBD1. CDR3 length equals 15 residues. Germline V CDR1 and CDR2: SGHRS, YFSETQ. The CDR3 bases are TGTGCCAGCAGCTCCGCCGGGACAGGGGCCTACGAGCAGTACTTC. This encodes CASSSAGTGAYEQYF.

The chain employs TRBV28 and TRBJ2-5, with D possibly TRBD2 on 5 matching bases. The length of the CDR3 is 16 residues. Germline-derived CDR1 and CDR2 are MDHEN and SYDVKM. Trimming cost V 5 bases and J 1 base, with 17 bases left between them. The CDR3 coding sequence is TGTGCCAGCAGTCGTCCCCCCGGAGGAATCCAAGAGACCCAGTACTTC. Translating gives CASSRPPGGIQETQYF.

In DNA, the CDR3 is TGTGCCACCAGCAGAGGCCCCCAGCTCTATGGCTACACCTTC. Translated, it gives CATSRGPQLYGYTF. The gene calls are TRBV15 and TRBJ1-2, with D unclear. The CDR3 runs to 14 residues. V was clipped by 1 base and J by 4 bases, with 10 bases between them. Germline V lookup: CDR1 LNHNV, CDR2 YYDKDF (reference sequence).